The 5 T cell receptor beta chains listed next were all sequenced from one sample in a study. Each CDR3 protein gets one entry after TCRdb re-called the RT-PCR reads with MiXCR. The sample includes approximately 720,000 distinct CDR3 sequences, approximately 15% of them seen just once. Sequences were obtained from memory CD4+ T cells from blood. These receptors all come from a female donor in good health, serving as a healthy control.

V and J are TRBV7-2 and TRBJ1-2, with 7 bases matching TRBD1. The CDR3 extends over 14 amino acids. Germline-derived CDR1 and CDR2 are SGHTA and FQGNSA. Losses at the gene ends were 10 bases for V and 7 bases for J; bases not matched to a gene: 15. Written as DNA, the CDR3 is TGTGCCACTAGAAGCGGGGGGACAGCCAGTGGCTACACCTTC. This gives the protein CATRSGGTASGYTF.

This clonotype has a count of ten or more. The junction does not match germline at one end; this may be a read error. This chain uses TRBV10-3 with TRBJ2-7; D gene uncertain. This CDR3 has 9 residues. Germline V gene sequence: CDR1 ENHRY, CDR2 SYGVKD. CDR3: CAIAAAERF. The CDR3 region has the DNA TGTGCCATCGCCGCGGCTGAGAGGTTC.

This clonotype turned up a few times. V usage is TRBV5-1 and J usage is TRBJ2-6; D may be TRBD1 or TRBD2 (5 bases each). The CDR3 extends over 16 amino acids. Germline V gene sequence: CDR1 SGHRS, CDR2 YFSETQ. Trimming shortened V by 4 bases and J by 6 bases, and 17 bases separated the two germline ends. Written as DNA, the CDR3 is TGCGCCAGCAGCCAGACCGGGGCTCTGGAGGCCAACGTCCTGACTTTC. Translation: CASSQTGALEANVLTF.

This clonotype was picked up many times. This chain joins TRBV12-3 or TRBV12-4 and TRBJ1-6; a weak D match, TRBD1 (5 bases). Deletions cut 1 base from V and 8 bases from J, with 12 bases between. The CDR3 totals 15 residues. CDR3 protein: CASSLGGAIDSPLHF. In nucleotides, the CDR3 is TGTGCCAGCAGTTTAGGAGGGGCTATAGATTCACCCCTCCACTTT.

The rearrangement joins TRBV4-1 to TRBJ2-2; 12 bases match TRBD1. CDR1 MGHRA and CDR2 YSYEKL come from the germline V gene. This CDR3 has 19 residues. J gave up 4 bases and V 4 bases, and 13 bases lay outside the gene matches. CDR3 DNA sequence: TGCGCCAGCAGCCCCGACAAATGGGACAGGGGGCACCGCACCGGGGAGCTGTTTTTT. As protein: CASSPDKWDRGHRTGELFF.